The 7 T cell receptor beta chains in this list originate from one sample, sequenced in a study of blood T cell repertoires in COVID-19. Libraries were prepared by immunoSEQ multiplex PCR; TCRdb keeps only in-frame clonotypes and omits some of them. The sample lists approximately 400,000 clones, about 89% seen once, with 0.8% to 0.9% in the top ten. Input material: PBMCs or T cells enriched from blood (not recorded which). The source is a woman in her thirties or forties who had been exposed to COVID-19.

V is TRBV24-1 and J is TRBJ2-1; TRBD1 is a possible D gene (6 bases). Germline-derived CDR1 and CDR2 are KGHDR and SFDVKD. Trimming stripped 5 bases from V and 1 base from J, with 17 bases between. The CDR3 extends over 17 amino acids. The CDR3 here is CATSGISTGRSYNEQFF. The CDR3 coding sequence is TGTGCCACCAGTGGGATCTCAACAGGGCGTTCCTACAATGAGCAGTTCTTC.

This chain uses TRBV11-3 with TRBJ1-6; D is undetermined. Germline V CDR1 and CDR2: SGHNT, YENEEA. V was shortened by 1 base and J by 4 bases, with 8 bases between the two germline ends. There are 15 residues in the CDR3. CDR3 loop: CASSLVGGYNSPLHF. CDR3 nucleotide sequence: TGTGCCAGCAGCTTAGTCGGAGGATATAATTCACCCCTCCACTTT.

The rearrangement links TRBV2 to TRBJ1-2; tentative D call: TRBD1 (5 bases). The germline V gene has CDR1 SNHLY and CDR2 FYNNEI. Between the trimmed V and J ends, which lost 6 bases and 4 bases, there was a span of 15 bases. The CDR3 length is 14 residues. The DNA of the CDR3 is TGTGCCAGCAGCTCCCAGGGACTGAGCTATGGCTACACCTTC. Its translation: CASSSQGLSYGYTF. Together with reference TRBV2 and TRBJ1-2, the CDR3 gives the full variable domain: EPEVTQTPSHQVTQMGQEVILRCVPISNHLYFYWYRQILGQKVEFLVSFYNNEISEKSEIFDDQFSVERPDGSNFTLKIRSTKLEDSAMYFCASSSQGLSYGYTFGSGTRLTVV.

This clone showed up just once. This sequence joins TRBV9 and TRBJ1-2; 7 bases map to TRBD1. CDR3 size: 17 residues. From germline, CDR1 is SGDLS and CDR2 YYNGEE. J gave up 1 base and V 4 bases, and 13 bases lay outside the gene matches. Here the CDR3 reads CASSQGQSIGINYGYTF. The CDR3 DNA reads as TGTGCCAGCAGCCAGGGACAGTCAATAGGCATTAACTATGGCTACACCTTC. Complete variable domain (other parts from reference TRBV9 and TRBJ1-2): DSGVTQTPKHLITATGQRVTLRCSPRSGDLSVYWYQQSLDQGLQFLIQYYNGEERAKGNILERFSAQQFPDLHSELNLSSLELGDSALYFCASSQGQSIGINYGYTFGSGTRLTVV.

This chain uses TRBV5-4 with TRBJ2-7; 7 positions agree with TRBD2. CDR3 size: 12 residues. The junction had 3 bases not matched to a gene; V was cut back by 0 bases and J by 9 bases. The germline CDR1 and CDR2 sequences are SGHNT and YYREEE (reference sequence). CDR3 nucleotides: TGTGCCAGCAGCTTGGATGGGGAGGGGCAGTACTTC. Translating gives CASSLDGEGQYF.

The rearrangement joins TRBV9 to TRBJ2-5; TRBD1 agrees at 7 bases. Looked up from germline, CDR1 is SGDLS and CDR2 is YYNGEE. The CDR3 consists of 15 residues. The V gene end was trimmed by 4 bases and the J gene end by 0 bases; junction bases not matched to a gene: 6. CDR3 nucleotides: TGTGCCAGCAGCCAGACAGGGTGGTACCAAGAGACCCAGTACTTC. Translating gives CASSQTGWYQETQYF.

The chain carries TRBV12-5 and TRBJ2-1; TRBD2 agrees at 8 bases. This CDR3 has 16 residues. Germline V gene lookup returns CDR1 LGHNT and CDR2 FRNRAP. V gave up 6 bases and J gave up 0 bases; unmatched junction bases: 7. DNA of the CDR3: TGTGCTAGTGGCTGGGGGGGGACTAGCTCCTACAATGAGCAGTTCTTC. As protein: CASGWGGTSSYNEQFF. The entire variable domain, with the rest obtained from reference TRBV12-5 and TRBJ2-1, is as follows: DARVTQTPRHKVTEMGQEVTMRCQPILGHNTVFWYRQTMMQGLELLAYFRNRAPLDDSGMPKDRFSAEMPDATLATLKIQPSEPRDSAVYFCASGWGGTSSYNEQFFGPGTRLTVL.